The source of this TCR beta chain is a study of blood T cells in healthy people across ages. Study summary: With template switching, about one barcoded beta molecule was captured per two T cells. Study findings and constraints: The percentage of naive T cells correlated strongly with TCR beta diversity. The donors' CMV status was not determined, possibly confounding changes in expanded clonotypes.

PCR was performed a second time for 7 to 11 cycles using a sample-barcoded 5' primer and a J-beta primer mix. Each cDNA molecule was tagged by a template-switch adaptor that had 12 random nucleotides. From the 5' RACE reads, TCRdb called clonotypes with MiXCR, one entry per CDR3 protein. In the table there are under 1,000,000 distinct CDR3 sequences, 30% to 45% of which are singletons. Concerning this clonotype itself: The antigen is not known.

Germline V gives CDR1 KGHDR, CDR2 SFDVKD. Trimming removed 0 bases from V and 8 bases from J, with 7 bases in between. This CDR3 has 13 residues. The gene calls are TRBV24-1 and TRBJ2-1, with a weak D call TRBD2 (5 bases). Specimen: blood. This receptor was identified in a man aged 18-30 years in good health. Written as DNA, the CDR3 is TGTGCCACCAGTGATTTGCTAGCTCATGAGCAGTTCTTC. Its protein product is CATSDLLAHEQFF.